One sample yielded the 27 T cell receptor beta chains listed below, sequenced in a study of radiation and T cells in renal cell carcinoma. This table comes from immunoSEQ multiplex PCR, and its TCRdb copy is limited to in-frame clones, with some not included. The profile shows about 16,000 clones, approximately 49% of them singletons. Stated treatment: 15 Gy SBRT to primary tumor, nephrectomy 4 weeks later. The sample in question was tumor tissue, obtained from a patient whose treatment included radiotherapy and nephrectomy. The receptors shown here come from a woman aged 55-69 years with renal cell carcinoma.

The gene calls are TRBV7-2 and TRBJ2-3, with a possible D match to TRBD1 (5 bases). In germline, CDR1 is SGHTA, CDR2 FQGNSA. The CDR3 has 16 amino acids. The V end was cut by 3 bases, the J end by 0 bases, with 13 bases between. The CDR3 region has the DNA TGTGCCAGCAGCTTCAGGGTATCGTCTAGCACAGATACGCAGTATTTT. Translated, it gives CASSFRVSSSTDTQYF.

The chain employs TRBV7-2 and TRBJ2-1; D not certain. The CDR3 sequence is 14 residues long. Germline-derived CDR1 and CDR2 are SGHTA and FQGNSA. V lost 2 bases and J 4 bases, leaving 9 bases between the germline ends. The DNA for the CDR3 is TGTGCCAGCAGCTTAATCCGGGCTTACAATGAGCAGTTCTTC. Translated, it gives CASSLIRAYNEQFF.

This clone was detected a few times. The chain has TRBV2 and TRBJ1-3, with D hard to call. The length of the CDR3 is 17 residues. The V and J ends lost 4 bases and 7 bases respectively, with 23 bases between them. Germline V gene lookup returns CDR1 SNHLY and CDR2 FYNNEI. DNA for the CDR3: TGTGCCAGCAGTGGCCTGATGGGGTCAAATAGATGGAACACCATATATTTT. This translates into CASSGLMGSNRWNTIYF.

The chain employs TRBV5-4 and TRBJ1-2, with D unresolved. Germline CDR1 reads SGHNT; CDR2 reads YYREEE (reference sequence). The CDR3 spans 13 residues. Trimming removed 4 bases from V and 6 bases from J, with 13 bases in between. CDR3 sequence reads: CASSPSGFDGYTF. The DNA of the CDR3 is TGTGCCAGCAGCCCATCGGGGTTCGATGGCTACACCTTC.

The rearrangement uses TRBV4-1 and TRBJ2-7, with TRBD1 identical over 9 bases. The CDR3 is made up of 16 amino acids. CDR1 is MGHRA, CDR2 YSYEKL, per germline. V shed 1 base, J shed 0 bases, and the junction held 4 bases outside the gene matches. The CDR3 loop is CASSQAGTGSSYEQYF. The CDR3 DNA reads TGCGCCAGCAGCCAAGCGGGGACAGGGAGCTCCTACGAGCAGTACTTC.

The sample holds one count of this clone. V gene TRBV14 combines with J gene TRBJ2-5; 7 nucleotides line up with TRBD2. From germline, CDR1 is SGHDN and CDR2 FVKESK. Germline trimming cut 4 bases from V and 3 bases from J; bases unmatched to any gene: 2. This CDR3 region has 13 residues. This CDR3 reads CASSPGGEETQYF. The CDR3 bases are TGTGCCAGCAGCCCTGGGGGGGAAGAGACCCAGTACTTC.

The J gene is TRBJ1-3, the V gene TRBV11-2, with 7 bases lining up with TRBD1. CDR3 length: 15 residues. V lost 5 bases to trimming and J lost 6 bases; unmatched junction nucleotides: 10. In germline, CDR1 is SGHAT, CDR2 FQNNGV. In DNA, the CDR3 is TGTGCCAGCAGCCCTAGCCCTGGACAGGAAAACACCATATATTTT. Protein product: CASSPSPGQENTIYF.

The chain employs TRBV7-9 and TRBJ2-6; D might be TRBD1 (6 bases). V was shortened by 5 bases and J by 4 bases, with 12 bases between the two germline ends. The CDR3 spans 15 residues. CDR1 SEHNR and CDR2 FQNEAQ come from the germline V gene (reference sequence). CDR3: CASSPPGAGANVLTF. CDR3 DNA: TGTGCCAGCAGCCCCCCAGGGGCCGGGGCCAACGTCCTGACTTTC.

In its sample, this clone ranks as medium-sized. This rearrangement joins TRBV6-5 to TRBJ1-1; 8 bases fit TRBD1. Germline lookup yields CDR1 MNHEY and CDR2 SVGAGI. CDR3 length: 12 residues. Trimming at V came to 5 bases and at J to 6 bases, leaving 2 bases not matched to a gene. CDR3 bases: TGTGCCAGCAGTACAGGGGGGCCTGAAGCTTTCTTT. It yields the protein CASSTGGPEAFF.

This clone was detected a few times. The J gene is TRBJ1-2, the V gene TRBV18; 8 bases match TRBD1. The CDR3 length is 13 residues. Germline loops: CDR1 KGHSH, CDR2 LQKENI. V shed 4 bases and J 3 bases; nucleotides not matched to a gene: 1. CDR3 coding DNA: TGTGCCAGCTCACTGGGACAGGACTATGGCTACACCTTC. Protein: CASSLGQDYGYTF. The full variable domain, with the rest looked up from reference TRBV18 and TRBJ1-2, is NAGVMQNPRHLVRRRGQEARLRCSPMKGHSHVYWYRQLPEEGLKFMVYLQKENIIDESGMPKERFSAEFPKEGPSILRIQQVVRGDSAAYFCASSLGQDYGYTFGSGTRLTVV.

The genes are TRBV5-1 and TRBJ2-1, with a tentative D call TRBD1 (6 bases). Deletions cut 3 bases from V and 7 bases from J, with 20 bases between. The CDR3 has 16 amino acids. Germline CDR1 and CDR2: SGHRS and YFSETQ. CDR3 bases: TGCGCCAGCAGCTACGTCCAGGGGACCTTGGGGAATGAGCAGTTCTTC. Its protein is CASSYVQGTLGNEQFF.

The chain joins TRBV6-1 to TRBJ2-5; 10 bases align to TRBD2. The CDR3 is 20 amino acids. Looked up from germline, CDR1 is MNHNS and CDR2 is SASEGT. With 2 bases clipped from V and 2 bases from J, the junction kept 17 bases outside the gene matches. The CDR3 nucleotides are TGTGCCAGCAGTGAAAGGGTAGCGGGGGGCCAATTCGCTAATCAAGAGACCCAGTACTTC. It translates to CASSERVAGGQFANQETQYF.

The chain links TRBV2 to TRBJ2-7; D may be TRBD2 (5 bases). V gave up 1 base and J gave up 5 bases, with 6 bases separating them. CDR1 SNHLY and CDR2 FYNNEI come from the germline V gene. This CDR3 is 12 amino acids long. The CDR3: CASSEVGNEQYF. The CDR3, as DNA: TGTGCCAGCAGTGAAGTCGGGAACGAGCAGTACTTC.

This chain links TRBV7-8 with TRBJ1-1, with D hard to call. Germline CDR1 reads SGHVS; CDR2 reads FQNEAQ. V was shortened by 4 bases and J by 1 base, with 10 bases between the two germline ends. The CDR3 totals 14 residues. CDR3 bases: TGTGCCAGCAGCTCCGGTGAGTCGAACACTGAAGCTTTCTTT. Encoded protein: CASSSGESNTEAFF.

This clone was picked up a small number of times. The chain employs TRBV6-6 and TRBJ1-2; 12 bases are shared with TRBD1. Germline V gene lookup returns CDR1 MNHNY and CDR2 SVGAGI (reference sequence). CDR3 length: 15 residues. After removal of 6 bases from V and 6 bases from J, the junction contained 8 bases not matched to a gene. Here the CDR3 DNA reads TGTGCCAGCAGCTCCCCGGGACAGGGGGCAAATGGCTACACCTTC. It encodes CASSSPGQGANGYTF.

The chain carries TRBV29-1 and TRBJ1-1, with 12 bases that match TRBD1. CDR3 length: 13 residues. Germline CDR1 is SQVTM and CDR2 is ANQGSEA. Losses at the gene ends were 8 bases for V and 8 bases for J; bases not matched to a gene: 9. This CDR3 reads CSQGQGAAVEAFF. CDR3 DNA: TGCAGCCAGGGACAGGGGGCCGCCGTCGAAGCTTTCTTT.

The rearrangement uses TRBV28 and TRBJ2-7, with D tentatively TRBD1 (5 bases). Germline V gives CDR1 MDHEN, CDR2 SYDVKM. V was clipped by 10 bases and J by 6 bases, with 19 bases between them. CDR3 size: 13 residues. The CDR3 coding sequence is TGTGCCATCTTCGGGCAGGGTTTCGGCGAGCAGTACTTC. This translates into CAIFGQGFGEQYF.

This clone came up a few times. The chain carries TRBV28 and TRBJ1-6; TRBD1 is a possible D gene (5 bases). CDR3 length equals 12 residues. V lost 2 bases, J lost 10 bases, and 6 bases lay in between. The V gene's germline CDR1 is MDHEN and CDR2 SYDVKM. Written as DNA, the CDR3 is TGTGCCAGCAGTTTAGGGGGGTCACCCCTCCACTTT. Its protein product is CASSLGGSPLHF.

This clone was recorded once. The chain has TRBV7-9 and TRBJ2-3, with TRBD2 matching 12 bases. Germline V CDR1 and CDR2: SEHNR, FQNEAQ (reference sequence). The CDR3 runs to 17 residues. V was clipped by 5 bases and J by 1 base; unmatched bases: 7. CDR3 DNA sequence: TGTGCCAGCAGCCACCGGACTAGCGGGGAACGCACAGATACGCAGTATTTT. This gives the protein CASSHRTSGERTDTQYF.

This sequence joins TRBV19 and TRBJ1-1, with D uncertain. CDR1 and CDR2 (germline): LNHDA, SQIVND (reference sequence). Between the trimmed V and J ends, which lost 5 bases and 0 bases, there was a span of 13 bases. The CDR3 totals 15 residues. The CDR3 DNA is TGTGCCAGTAGTCCCCAGATCAATTTGAACACTGAAGCTTTCTTT. Residues: CASSPQINLNTEAFF.

V usage is TRBV19 and J usage is TRBJ1-2; D gene ambiguous. V was shortened by 10 bases and J by 6 bases, with 18 bases between the two germline ends. Looked up from germline, CDR1 is LNHDA and CDR2 is SQIVND (reference sequence). The CDR3 consists of 13 residues. CDR3 bases: TGTGCCATCCGAAGGGCGGTCGGTCATGGCTACACCTTC. It is translated as CAIRRAVGHGYTF.

The chain uses TRBV14 and TRBJ2-7, with a possible D match to TRBD1 (5 bases). V lost 3 bases and J lost 1, with 7 bases in between. This CDR3 comprises 13 residues. Germline V CDR1 and CDR2: SGHDN, FVKESK. CDR3 DNA: TGTGCCAGCAGCCACGACAGATCCTACGAGCAGTACTTC. It yields the protein CASSHDRSYEQYF.

This clone was recorded a few times. The chain is built from TRBV7-9 and TRBJ1-1; the D is unclear. The CDR3 runs 13 residues. Trimming took 5 bases from V and 4 from J, leaving 11 bases between them. Germline V gene lookup returns CDR1 SEHNR and CDR2 FQNEAQ (reference sequence). CDR3 loop: CASSAEGGTEAFF. CDR3 nucleotide sequence: TGTGCCAGCAGCGCTGAGGGTGGCACTGAAGCTTTCTTT.

This clone appeared many times. J is TRBJ1-2 and V is TRBV27; D perhaps matches TRBD1 (5 bases). V dropped 6 bases and J dropped 7 bases, with 21 bases sitting between them. The CDR3 is made up of 15 amino acids. Germline values: CDR1 MNHEY, CDR2 SMNVEV (reference sequence). The CDR3 DNA reads as TGTGCCAGCAGCCCGGACCCCAGGGATGGGGGTGGCTACACCTTC. Encoded protein: CASSPDPRDGGGYTF.

The V call is TRBV10-3, the J call TRBJ1-5, with 7 bases matching TRBD1. CDR3 length: 15 amino acids. CDR1 is ENHRY and CDR2 is SYGVKD in the germline V gene. Trimming took 4 bases from V and 5 from J; bases not matched to a gene: 8. In DNA form, the CDR3 reads TGTGCCATCAGTGGAGAAAGGGGGCAGGATCAGCCCCAGCATTTT. It yields the protein CAISGERGQDQPQHF.

The chain uses TRBV5-1 and TRBJ2-7; D possibly corresponds to TRBD2 (6 bases). Per germline, CDR1 SGHRS and CDR2 YFSETQ. V lost 0 bases and J lost 0, with 10 bases in between. The CDR3 runs 15 residues. The DNA of the CDR3 is TGCGCCAGCAGCTTGGTCGGCGGGGACTCCTACGAGCAGTACTTC. Protein: CASSLVGGDSYEQYF. Based on the CDR3 plus reference TRBV5-1 and TRBJ2-7, the full variable domain is KAGVTQTPRYLIKTRGQQVTLSCSPISGHRSVSWYQQTPGQGLQFLFEYFSETQRNKGNFPGRFSGRQFSNSRSEMNVSTLELGDSALYLCASSLVGGDSYEQYFGPGTRLTVT.

A single count supports this clone. The chain couples TRBV7-2 to TRBJ2-5; TRBD2 matches 8 bases. The CDR3 has 14 residues. Per the germline V gene, CDR1 is SGHTA and CDR2 is FQGNSA. V lost 5 bases and J lost 6; bases outside the gene matches: 8. CDR3 sequence (DNA): TGTGCCAGCAGCAGCTCAACGGGGGGGAAGACCCAGTACTTC. Amino acids: CASSSSTGGKTQYF.